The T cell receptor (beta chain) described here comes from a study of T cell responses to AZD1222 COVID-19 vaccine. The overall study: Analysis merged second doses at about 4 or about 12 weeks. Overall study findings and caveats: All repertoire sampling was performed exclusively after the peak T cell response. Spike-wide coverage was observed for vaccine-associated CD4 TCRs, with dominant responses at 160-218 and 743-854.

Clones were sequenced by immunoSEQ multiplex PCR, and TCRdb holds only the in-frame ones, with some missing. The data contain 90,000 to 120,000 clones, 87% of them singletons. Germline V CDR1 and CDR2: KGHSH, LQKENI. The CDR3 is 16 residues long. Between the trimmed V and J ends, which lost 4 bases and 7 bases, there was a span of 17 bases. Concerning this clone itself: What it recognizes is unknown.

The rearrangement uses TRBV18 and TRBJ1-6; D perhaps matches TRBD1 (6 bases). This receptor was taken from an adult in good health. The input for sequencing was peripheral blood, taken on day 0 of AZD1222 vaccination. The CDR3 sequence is CASSQYYRDYNSPLHF. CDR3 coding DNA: TGTGCCAGCTCACAATACTACAGGGACTACAATTCACCCCTCCACTTT.